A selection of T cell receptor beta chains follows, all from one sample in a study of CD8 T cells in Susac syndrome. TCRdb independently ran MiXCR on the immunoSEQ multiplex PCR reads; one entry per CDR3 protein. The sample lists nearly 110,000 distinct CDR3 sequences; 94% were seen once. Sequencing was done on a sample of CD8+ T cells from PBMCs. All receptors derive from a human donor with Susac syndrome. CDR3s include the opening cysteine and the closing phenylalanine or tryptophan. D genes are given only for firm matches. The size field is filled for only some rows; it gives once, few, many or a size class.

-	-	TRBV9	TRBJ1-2	CASSAGGGPHGYTF	TGTGCCAGCAGCGCCGGGGGTGGGCCTCATGGCTACACCTTC
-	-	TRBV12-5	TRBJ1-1	CASGLEGVGTEAFF	TGTGCTAGTGGTTTAGAGGGGGTGGGAACTGAAGCTTTCTTT
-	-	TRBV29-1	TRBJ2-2	CSVGPKNTGELFF	TGCAGCGTTGGTCCCAAGAACACCGGGGAGCTGTTTTTT
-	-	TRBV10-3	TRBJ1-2	CAISEPTKAVSGYTF	TGTGCCATCAGTGAGCCTACCAAGGCGGTGTCCGGCTACACCTTC
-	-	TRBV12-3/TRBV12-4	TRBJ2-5	CASTPGSQETQYF	TGTGCCAGCACCCCGGGCAGCCAAGAGACCCAGTACTTC
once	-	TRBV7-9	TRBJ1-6	CASSSPRGGSPLHF	TGTGCCAGCAGCTCCCCACGGGGCGGGTCACCCCTCCACTTT
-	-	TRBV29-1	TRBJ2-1	CSVVGYYNEQFF	TGCAGCGTAGTGGGCTACTACAATGAGCAGTTCTTC
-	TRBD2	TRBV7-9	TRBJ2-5	CASSSGGTQETQYF	TGTGCCAGCAGCTCGGGGGGTACGCAAGAGACCCAGTACTTC
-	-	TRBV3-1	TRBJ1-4	CASSPEGEKLFF	TGTGCCAGCAGCCCGGAAGGGGAAAAACTGTTTTTT
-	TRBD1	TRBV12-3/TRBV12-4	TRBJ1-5	CASDDRGRIEQPQHF	TGTGCCAGCGATGACAGGGGGCGAATTGAACAGCCCCAGCATTTT
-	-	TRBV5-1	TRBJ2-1	CASSLVSGAYNEQFF	TGCGCCAGCAGCTTGGTGTCAGGGGCATACAATGAGCAGTTCTTC
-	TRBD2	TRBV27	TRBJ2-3	CASSLSLAGADTQYF	TGTGCCAGCAGTTTATCGCTAGCGGGGGCGGATACGCAGTATTTT
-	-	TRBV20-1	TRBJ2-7	CSARALGGFEQYF	TGCAGTGCTAGAGCCCTAGGAGGGTTCGAGCAGTACTTC
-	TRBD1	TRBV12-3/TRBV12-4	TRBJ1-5	CASSSQGFQPQHF	TGTGCCAGCAGTTCACAGGGGTTTCAGCCCCAGCATTTT
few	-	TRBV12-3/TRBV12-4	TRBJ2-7	CASSAGDYEQYF	TGTGCCAGCAGCGCAGGGGACTACGAGCAGTACTTC
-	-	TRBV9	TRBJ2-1	CASSDGGSEQFF	TGTGCCAGCAGCGACGGAGGGAGTGAGCAGTTCTTC
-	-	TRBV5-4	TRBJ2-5	CASSFMGGETQYF	TGTGCCAGCAGCTTTATGGGCGGGGAGACCCAGTACTTC
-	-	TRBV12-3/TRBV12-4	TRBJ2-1	CASSSGSNEQFF	TGTGCCAGCAGCTCAGGGTCCAATGAGCAGTTCTTC
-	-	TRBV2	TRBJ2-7	CASRGDTTYEQYF	TGTGCCTCCCGTGGGGACACTACCTACGAGCAGTACTTC